What follows are 17 T cell receptor beta chains derived from one specimen sequenced in a study of blood T cells in healthy people across ages. With a J-beta primer mix and a sample-barcoded 5' primer, a second PCR ran 7 to 11 cycles. Each CDR3 protein gets one entry after TCRdb re-called the 5' RACE reads with MiXCR. The sample has 1.5 million to 2 million distinct CDR3 sequences, about 39% seen once. Source material: blood. The receptors were gathered from a human donor in good health.

The chain combines TRBV6-2 or TRBV6-3 with TRBJ1-2; D ambiguous. V lost 7 bases and J lost 8, with 11 bases in between. Germline V lookup: CDR1 MNHEY, CDR2 SVGEGT. CDR3 length: 11 amino acids. CDR3 sequence: CASTSGRGYTF. Written as DNA, the CDR3 is TGTGCCAGCACTTCGGGTCGCGGCTACACCTTC.

This clonotype was counted once. V gene TRBV7-2 combines with J gene TRBJ1-5; tentatively, D is TRBD1 (6 bases). With 7 bases removed from V and 4 bases from J, the gap between germline ends came to 23 bases. Per germline, CDR1 SGHTA and CDR2 FQGNSA. The CDR3 length is 17 residues. The CDR3 loop reads CASTLLGGALGNQPQHF. In DNA, the CDR3 is TGTGCCAGCACTCTTCTAGGGGGGGCTTTGGGGAATCAGCCCCAGCATTTT.

The V and J genes are TRBV5-5 and TRBJ2-3, with 7 bases aligning to TRBD1. The trim removed 3 bases at V and 4 bases at J, leaving 20 bases unmatched. The germline V gene has CDR1 SGHKS and CDR2 YYEKEE (reference sequence). CDR3 size: 19 residues. In DNA, the CDR3 is TGTGCCAGCAGCTATAATACCCACCCCGGGACAGTTCAATCAGATACGCAGTATTTT. Amino acids: CASSYNTHPGTVQSDTQYF.

This clonotype was observed a handful of times. V usage is TRBV20-1 and J usage is TRBJ2-3, with 9 bases lining up with TRBD1. V lost 5 bases and J lost 5; bases outside the gene matches: 8. CDR1 is DFQATT and CDR2 is SNEGSKA in the germline V gene (reference sequence). The CDR3 spans 14 residues. CDR3 coding DNA: TGCAGTGCTCCTTCTACAGGGGGCAGAGATACGCAGTATTTT. It is translated as CSAPSTGGRDTQYF.

In this sample, this clonotype turned up a few times. This chain links TRBV7-2 with TRBJ2-1, with D perhaps TRBD1 (5 bases). Germline V gene lookup returns CDR1 SGHTA and CDR2 FQGNSA. The CDR3 covers 11 residues. V was shortened by 6 bases and J by 12 bases, with 12 bases between the two germline ends. As DNA, the CDR3 is TGTGCCAGCAGTCGGACAAGTACGCAGTTCTTC. It specifies CASSRTSTQFF.

With regard to this clonotype: At one end the junction does not follow the germline gene, possibly because of a read error. The V gene is TRBV4-3, the J gene TRBJ2-3; D is uncertain. Per the germline V gene, CDR1 is LGHNA and CDR2 is YSLEER. This CDR3 is 17 amino acids long. This CDR3 is CASSQEYQQPWLDTQYF. Here the CDR3 DNA reads TGCGCCAGCAGTCAAGAGTACCAACAGCCGTGGTTGGATACGCAGTATTTT.

This clonotype was seen a handful of times. The gene calls are TRBV3-1 and TRBJ1-2; TRBD1 might be the D (6 bases). The CDR3 has 13 residues. CDR1 is LGHDT, CDR2 YNNKEL, per germline (reference sequence). Written as DNA, the CDR3 is TGTGCGAGCGGGACAACCAATCATGATGGCTACACCTTC. Translated: CASGTTNHDGYTF.

The rearrangement links TRBV6-2 or TRBV6-3 to TRBJ2-5; possibly TRBD1 for D (6 bases). Gene TRBJ2-7 matches the end of the DNA better, so the J call may be wrong. Germline V gene lookup returns CDR1 MNHEY and CDR2 SVGEGT. The length of the CDR3 is 12 residues. DNA for the CDR3: TGTGCCAGCAGTTACGGGACACCCGAGCAGTACTTC. As protein: CASSYGTPEQYF.

This clonotype has only one observation. The chain carries TRBV20-1 and TRBJ1-2; 7 bases align to TRBD1. The CDR3 has 13 amino acids. From germline, CDR1 is DFQATT and CDR2 SNEGSKA (reference sequence). The V and J ends lost 2 bases and 3 bases, in that order; junction bases with no gene match: 3. The DNA of the CDR3 is TGCAGTGCTAGACAAGGACAGGACTATGGCTACACCTTC. Translated, it gives CSARQGQDYGYTF.

This rearrangement joins TRBV6-1 to TRBJ1-1, with D perhaps TRBD1 (6 bases). V gave up 6 bases and J gave up 11 bases, with 19 bases separating them. Germline V CDR1 and CDR2: MNHNS, SASEGT. The CDR3 runs to 13 residues. The CDR3 nucleotides are TGTGCCAGCAGGATGACGGACAGCAGTGATGCTTTCTTT. Translated: CASRMTDSSDAFF.

The chain carries TRBV20-1 and TRBJ1-1; 9 nucleotides agree with TRBD1. The CDR3 contains 21 residues. Germline assignment: CDR1 DFQATT and CDR2 SNEGSKA (reference sequence). With V trimmed by 5 bases and J by 2 bases, 27 bases remained unmatched. The CDR3 nucleotides read TGCAGTGCTCAAATTCCTCCGGGACAGGGCGTTGTGTTTGAACTAAACACTGAAGCTTTCTTT. Residues: CSAQIPPGQGVVFELNTEAFF.

V and J are TRBV5-1 and TRBJ1-5, with TRBD1 identical over 7 bases. CDR1 SGHRS and CDR2 YFSETQ come from the germline V gene. V was pared by 4 bases and J by 2 bases, with 15 bases of the junction left unmatched. The CDR3 is 18 residues long. CDR3 coding DNA: TGCGCCAGCAGCCAAGGACAGGCAGGATTCGGGGGCAATCAGCCCCAGCATTTT. Amino acid sequence: CASSQGQAGFGGNQPQHF. Full variable domain (missing parts from reference TRBV5-1 and TRBJ1-5): KAGVTQTPRYLIKTRGQQVTLSCSPISGHRSVSWYQQTPGQGLQFLFEYFSETQRNKGNFPGRFSGRQFSNSRSEMNVSTLELGDSALYLCASSQGQAGFGGNQPQHFGDGTRLSIL.

The chain uses TRBV25-1 and TRBJ2-2; D ambiguous. V was trimmed by 6 bases and J by 5 bases, leaving 19 bases between them. The CDR3 length is 16 residues. CDR1 and CDR2 from the germline V gene are MGHDK and SYGVNS. CDR3 DNA sequence: TGTGCCAGCAGCAGCCTCACGACTTTGGATACCGGGGAGCTGTTTTTT. Residues: CASSSLTTLDTGELFF. The full variable domain, rest sourced from reference TRBV25-1 and TRBJ2-2, is EADIYQTPRYLVIGTGKKITLECSQTMGHDKMYWYQQDPGMELHLIHYSYGVNSTEKGDLSSESTVSRIRTEHFPLTLESARPSHTSQYLCASSSLTTLDTGELFFGEGSRLTVL.

The chain joins TRBV4-1 to TRBJ2-7, with 7 positions matching TRBD1. Germline trimming cut 2 bases from V and 3 bases from J; bases unmatched to any gene: 13. From germline, CDR1 is MGHRA and CDR2 YSYEKL. The CDR3 has 17 amino acids. The CDR3 protein is CASSQRTFRDRYYEQYF. CDR3 DNA sequence: TGCGCCAGCAGCCAAAGGACATTCCGGGACAGATACTACGAGCAGTACTTC.

This clonotype was picked up many times. The rearrangement uses TRBV6-5 and TRBJ2-1, with 9 positions matching TRBD1. The J segment lost 4 bases and the V segment lost 6 bases, leaving 1 base of the junction unmatched. From germline, CDR1 is MNHEY and CDR2 SVGAGI. The CDR3 has 13 residues. The CDR3 spells CASSGTGYNEQFF. In DNA form, the CDR3 reads TGTGCCAGCAGCGGGACAGGGTACAATGAGCAGTTCTTC.

This rearrangement joins TRBV20-1 to TRBJ1-1; 9 bases are shared with TRBD1. Germline lookup yields CDR1 DFQATT and CDR2 SNEGSKA (reference sequence). The length of the CDR3 is 14 residues. V dropped 5 bases and J dropped 0; count of bases not matched to a gene: 4. The DNA for the CDR3 is TGCAGTGCTCGACAGGGGGGTATGAACACTGAAGCTTTCTTT. As protein: CSARQGGMNTEAFF.

This clonotype was recorded only once. This chain links TRBV2 with TRBJ1-5; D is unclear. V was trimmed by 8 bases and J by 3 bases, leaving 14 bases between them. CDR1 and CDR2 from the germline V gene are SNHLY and FYNNEI. The CDR3 length is 14 residues. DNA for the CDR3: TGTGCCAGCGTCCCCGACACGACCAATCAGCCCCAGCATTTT. This sequence encodes CASVPDTTNQPQHF.